This T cell receptor beta chain was recorded in a study of T cells in Graves' hyperthyroidism and ophthalmopathy. Study-level information: The authors collected peripheral blood at initial diagnosis, before any treatment.

Patients were aged 18 to 65, had disease duration under 2 months, and had newly diagnosed hyperthyroidism. Researchers barred patients who had uncontrolled infection, other autoimmune disease, pregnancy or lactation. RNA transcripts provided the source from which TCR beta CDR3 regions were amplified. TCR CDR3 underwent first-round RT-PCR with the HTBI primer set. TCRdb used MiXCR to reprocess the multiplex PCR reads, holding one entry per CDR3 protein. The sample has about 690,000 distinct CDR3 sequences, 17% seen once. In its sample, this clonotype was seen many times. What it binds is not known. Germline V gene lookup returns CDR1 LGHNT and CDR2 FRNRAP. Trimming removed 3 bases from V and 7 bases from J; junction bases left unmatched: 10. This CDR3 comprises 16 residues. Study-level results: Ophthalmopathy was distinguished from stable hyperthyroidism by 13 V-J signatures.

This clonotype was sampled from a man aged 45-65 years with Graves' hyperthyroidism. V is TRBV12-5 and J is TRBJ2-1; the match to TRBD2 covers 9 bases. The sequencing sample was made of blood. This CDR3 reads CASGLRLSGRRNEQFF. DNA for the CDR3: TGTGCTAGTGGTTTACGCCTCAGCGGGAGGAGGAATGAGCAGTTCTTC.